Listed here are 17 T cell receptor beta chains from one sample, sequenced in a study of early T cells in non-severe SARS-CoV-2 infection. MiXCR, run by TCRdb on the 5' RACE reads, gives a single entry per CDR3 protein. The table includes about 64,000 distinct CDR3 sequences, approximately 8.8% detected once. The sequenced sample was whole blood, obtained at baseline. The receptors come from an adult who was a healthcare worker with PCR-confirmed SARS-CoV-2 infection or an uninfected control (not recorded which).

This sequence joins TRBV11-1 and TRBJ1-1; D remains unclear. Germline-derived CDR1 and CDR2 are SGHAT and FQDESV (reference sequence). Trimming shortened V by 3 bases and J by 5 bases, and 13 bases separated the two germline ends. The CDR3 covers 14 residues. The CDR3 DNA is TGTGCCAGCAGCTTGGTGGCTGTTAGGACTGAAGCTTTCTTT. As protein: CASSLVAVRTEAFF.

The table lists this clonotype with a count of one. For the CDR3, the DNA is TGTGCCAGCAGCTCGACTCTAGCGGAGAGCACAGATACGCAGTATTTT. This codes for CASSSTLAESTDTQYF. V gene TRBV7-9 combines with J gene TRBJ2-3; 7 bases align to TRBD2. This CDR3 has 16 residues. V lost 4 bases to trimming and J lost 0 bases; unmatched junction nucleotides: 7. Germline CDR1 SEHNR, CDR2 FQNEAQ (reference sequence).

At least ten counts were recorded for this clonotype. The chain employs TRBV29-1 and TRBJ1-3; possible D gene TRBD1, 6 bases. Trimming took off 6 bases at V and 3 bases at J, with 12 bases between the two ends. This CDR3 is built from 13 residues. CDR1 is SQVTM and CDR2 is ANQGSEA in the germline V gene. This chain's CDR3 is CSVQGGIGNTIYF. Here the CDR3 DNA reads TGCAGCGTCCAAGGGGGTATTGGAAACACCATATATTTT.

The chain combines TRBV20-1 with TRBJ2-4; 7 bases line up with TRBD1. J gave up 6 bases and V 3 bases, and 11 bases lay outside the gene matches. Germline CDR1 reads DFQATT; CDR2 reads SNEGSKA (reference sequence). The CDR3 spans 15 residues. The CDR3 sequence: CSARSSEGAGNIQYF. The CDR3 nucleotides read TGCAGTGCTAGGTCTAGTGAGGGGGCCGGAAACATTCAGTACTTC.

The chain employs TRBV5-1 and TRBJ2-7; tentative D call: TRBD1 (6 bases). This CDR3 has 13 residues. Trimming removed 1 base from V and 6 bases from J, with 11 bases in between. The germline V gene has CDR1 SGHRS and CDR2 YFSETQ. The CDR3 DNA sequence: TGCGCCAGCAGCTTGAAGTTGGACAGCGAGCAGTACTTC. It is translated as CASSLKLDSEQYF.

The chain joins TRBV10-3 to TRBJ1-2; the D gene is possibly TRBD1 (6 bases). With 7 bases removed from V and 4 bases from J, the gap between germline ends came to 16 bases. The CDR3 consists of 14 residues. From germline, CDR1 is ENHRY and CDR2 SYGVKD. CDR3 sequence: CAITPEGGTYGYTF. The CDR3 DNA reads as TGTGCCATCACCCCTGAAGGGGGGACCTATGGCTACACCTTC.

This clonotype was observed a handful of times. CDR3 amino acids: CAIKSSGNTDTQYF. In DNA, the CDR3 is TGTGCCATCAAATCTAGCGGGAACACAGATACGCAGTATTTT. The rearrangement uses TRBV10-3 and TRBJ2-3, with 9 bases fitting TRBD2. The CDR3 is 14 amino acids. V lost 7 bases, J lost 2 bases, and 4 bases stayed unmatched. Germline V gene sequence: CDR1 ENHRY, CDR2 SYGVKD.

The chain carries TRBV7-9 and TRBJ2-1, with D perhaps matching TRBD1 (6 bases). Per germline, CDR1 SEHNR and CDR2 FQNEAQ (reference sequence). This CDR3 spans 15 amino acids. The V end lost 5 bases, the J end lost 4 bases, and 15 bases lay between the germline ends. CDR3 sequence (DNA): TGTGCCAGCAGCCCCCAATCACAGGGATACAATGAGCAGTTCTTC. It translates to CASSPQSQGYNEQFF. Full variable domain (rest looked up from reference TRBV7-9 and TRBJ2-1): DTGVSQNPRHKITKRGQNVTFRCDPISEHNRLYWYRQTLGQGPEFLTYFQNEAQLEKSRLLSDRFSAERPKGSFSTLEIQRTEQGDSAMYLCASSPQSQGYNEQFFGPGTRLTVL.

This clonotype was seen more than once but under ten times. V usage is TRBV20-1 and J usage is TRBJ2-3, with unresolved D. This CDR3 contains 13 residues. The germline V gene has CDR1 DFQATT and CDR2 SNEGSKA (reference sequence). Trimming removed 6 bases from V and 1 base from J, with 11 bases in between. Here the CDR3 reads CSASWPGTDTQYF. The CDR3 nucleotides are TGCAGTGCCAGTTGGCCCGGCACAGATACGCAGTATTTT.

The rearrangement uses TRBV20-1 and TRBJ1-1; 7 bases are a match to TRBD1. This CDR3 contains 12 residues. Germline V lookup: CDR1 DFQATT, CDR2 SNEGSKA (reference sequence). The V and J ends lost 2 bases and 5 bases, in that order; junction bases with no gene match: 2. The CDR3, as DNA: TGCAGTGCTAGATCGACAGGGACTGAAGCTTTCTTT. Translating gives CSARSTGTEAFF.

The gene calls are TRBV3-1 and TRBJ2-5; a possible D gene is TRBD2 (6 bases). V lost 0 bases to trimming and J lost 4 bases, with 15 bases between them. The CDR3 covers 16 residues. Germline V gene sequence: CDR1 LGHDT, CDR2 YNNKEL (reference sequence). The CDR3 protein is CASSQDKSGCGETQYF. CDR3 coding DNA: TGTGCCAGCAGCCAAGATAAAAGCGGGTGCGGAGAGACCCAGTACTTC.

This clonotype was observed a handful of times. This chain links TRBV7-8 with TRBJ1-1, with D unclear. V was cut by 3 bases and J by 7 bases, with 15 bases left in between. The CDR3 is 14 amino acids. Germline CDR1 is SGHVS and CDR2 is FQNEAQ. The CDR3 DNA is TGTGCCAGCAGCTTCCGACAAGGAAGCCTTGAAGCTTTCTTT. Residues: CASSFRQGSLEAFF.

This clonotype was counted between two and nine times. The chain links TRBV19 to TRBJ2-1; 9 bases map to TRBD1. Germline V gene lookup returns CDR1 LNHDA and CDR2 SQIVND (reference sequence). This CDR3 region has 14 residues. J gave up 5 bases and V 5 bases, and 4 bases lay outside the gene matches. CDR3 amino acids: CASSYRGPNNEQFF. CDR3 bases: TGTGCCAGTAGTTACAGGGGGCCCAACAATGAGCAGTTCTTC.

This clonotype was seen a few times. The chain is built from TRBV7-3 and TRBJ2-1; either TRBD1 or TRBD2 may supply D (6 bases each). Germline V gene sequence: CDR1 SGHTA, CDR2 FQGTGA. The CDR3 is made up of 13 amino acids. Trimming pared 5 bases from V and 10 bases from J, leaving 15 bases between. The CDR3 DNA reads TGTGCCAGCAGCCCGAAGGGGGGCGGAGAGCAGTTCTTC. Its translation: CASSPKGGGEQFF.

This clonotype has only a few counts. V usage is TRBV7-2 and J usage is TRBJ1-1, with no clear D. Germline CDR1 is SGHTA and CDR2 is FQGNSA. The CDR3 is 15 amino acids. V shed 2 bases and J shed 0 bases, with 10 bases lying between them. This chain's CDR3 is CASSLSSNMNTEAFF. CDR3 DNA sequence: TGTGCCAGCAGCTTAAGCAGTAATATGAACACTGAAGCTTTCTTT. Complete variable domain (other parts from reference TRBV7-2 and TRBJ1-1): GAGVSQSPSNKVTEKGKDVELRCDPISGHTALYWYRQSLGQGLEFLIYFQGNSAPDKSGLPSDRFSAERTGGSVSTLTIQRTQQEDSAVYLCASSLSSNMNTEAFFGQGTRLTVV.

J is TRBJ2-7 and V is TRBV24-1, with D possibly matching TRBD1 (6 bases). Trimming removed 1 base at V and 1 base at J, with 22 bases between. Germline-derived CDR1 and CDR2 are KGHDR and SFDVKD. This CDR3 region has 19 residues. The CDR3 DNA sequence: TGTGCCACCAGTGATTTTTTGTGGGGGCAGGGAGCCGCTTCCTACGAGCAGTACTTC. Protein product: CATSDFLWGQGAASYEQYF.

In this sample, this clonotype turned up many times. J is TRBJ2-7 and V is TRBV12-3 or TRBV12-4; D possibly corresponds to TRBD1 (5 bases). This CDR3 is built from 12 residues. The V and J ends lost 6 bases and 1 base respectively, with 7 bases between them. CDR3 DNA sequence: TGTGCCAGCAGCCAGGGATCCTACGAGCAGTACTTC. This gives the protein CASSQGSYEQYF.